The sequence of this TCR beta chain was determined in a study of blood T cell repertoires in COVID-19. The CDR3 runs 14 residues. The ends were cut back, 6 bases at V and 2 bases at J, with 11 bases in the middle. CDR1 and CDR2 (germline): SNHLY, FYNNEI. TCRdb's table, derived via immunoSEQ multiplex PCR, lists solely in-frame clones and lacks some. The sample shows a few hundred thousand clones, about 82% of them seen only once. This rearrangement joins TRBV2 to TRBJ1-5, with a possible D match to TRBD1 (5 bases). The clonotype comes from a man of 80 years or more with acute or convalescent COVID-19. Sequencing used peripheral blood. The CDR3 region is CASSAGLRNQPQHF. Here the CDR3 DNA reads TGTGCCAGCAGCGCGGGACTCCGCAATCAGCCCCAGCATTTT. Together with reference TRBV2 and TRBJ1-5, the CDR3 gives the full variable domain: EPEVTQTPSHQVTQMGQEVILRCVPISNHLYFYWYRQILGQKVEFLVSFYNNEISEKSEIFDDQFSVERPDGSNFTLKIRSTKLEDSAMYFCASSAGLRNQPQHFGDGTRLSIL.